This T cell receptor (beta chain) was documented in a study of T cell responses to AZD1222 COVID-19 vaccine. Study-level results: No repertoire was sampled before or during the peak T cell response, only after it. Clonal diversity may have been underestimated in mostly white British donors.

The length of the CDR3 is 15 residues. Germline values: CDR1 MNHEY, CDR2 SVGAGI. Trimming cost V 6 bases and J 5 bases; bases outside gene matches: 3. A word on this clone: What it recognizes is unknown.

This table comes from immunoSEQ multiplex PCR, and its TCRdb copy is limited to in-frame clones, with some not included. The data show some 150,000 clones, less than 90% seen once. The sequence was obtained from an adult in good health. J is TRBJ1-6 and V is TRBV6-5, with 11 bases fitting TRBD1. The material sequenced was peripheral blood, taken on day 0 of AZD1222 vaccination. CDR3 sequence reads: CASSWGQGDNSPLHF. CDR3 nucleotide sequence: TGTGCCAGCAGCTGGGGACAGGGGGATAATTCACCCCTCCACTTT.